Listed below are T cell receptor beta chains from one sample, sequenced in a study of sequential checkpoint blockade in melanoma. Sequencing was performed with immunoSEQ multiplex PCR; in TCRdb, only in-frame clones are kept and a portion is missing. This table holds over 10,000 clones, roughly 27% found once. Sequencing used tumor tissue (inferred from file names), obtained from a patient given nivolumab and ipilimumab in sequence. Receptor source: a human donor with melanoma. The CDR3 runs from the conserved cysteine through the conserved F or W. A D gene is named only where the DNA matches it firmly. Size is omitted from some rows. Given values are once, few, many or a class for expanded clones.

size	J	D	V	CDR3	DNA
-	TRBJ1-4	-	TRBV11-3	CASSRTWVATNEKLFF	TGTGCCAGCAGCCGGACGTGGGTGGCAACTAATGAAAAACTGTTTTTT
-	TRBJ2-7	-	TRBV18	CASSPRPDYSYEQYF	TGTGCCAGCTCACCGAGGCCGGATTATTCCTACGAGCAGTACTTC
-	TRBJ2-7	TRBD1	TRBV15	CATSREVGTAYEQYF	TGTGCCACCAGCAGAGAAGTCGGGACAGCCTACGAGCAGTACTTC
few	TRBJ1-1	-	TRBV5-1	CASSLAGDMNTEAFF	TGCGCCAGCAGCTTGGCGGGGGATATGAACACTGAAGCTTTCTTT
few	TRBJ1-1	TRBD1	TRBV11-3	CASRTGTGTMNTEAFF	TGTGCCAGCAGGACCGGGACAGGGACAATGAACACTGAAGCTTTCTTT
few	TRBJ1-2	TRBD1	TRBV28	CASSPSDRGYGYTF	TGTGCCAGCAGTCCCTCGGACAGGGGTTATGGCTACACCTTC
few	TRBJ1-2	-	TRBV6-8	CASSDSRISGYTF	TGTGCCAGCAGTGACTCCAGGATCTCAGGCTACACCTTC
-	TRBJ2-5	TRBD1	TRBV5-1	CASSRPSDRVGTQYF	TGCGCCAGCAGCCGCCCCTCAGACAGGGTCGGGACCCAGTACTTC
few	TRBJ2-4	-	TRBV11-3	CASSLTGLGRLNIQYF	TGTGCCAGCAGCTTAACCGGGTTGGGTCGCCTAAACATTCAGTACTTC
-	TRBJ2-1	TRBD2	TRBV18	CASSRPGLADNEQFF	TGTGCCAGCTCACGACCGGGACTAGCGGATAATGAGCAGTTCTTC
-	TRBJ2-3	TRBD2	TRBV5-1	CASSTGTSADTQYF	TGCGCCAGCAGCACCGGGACTAGTGCAGATACGCAGTATTTT
-	TRBJ2-7	TRBD2	TRBV11-3	CASRLGGGAYEQYF	TGTGCCAGCAGATTGGGCGGGGGTGCCTACGAGCAGTACTTC
few	TRBJ1-1	-	TRBV12-5	CASTPQGGNTEAFF	TGTGCCAGCACCCCGCAAGGAGGGAACACTGAAGCTTTCTTT
medium-sized	TRBJ1-1	TRBD1	TRBV11-3	CASTPRGGQGAAEAFF	TGTGCCAGCACTCCCCGGGGCGGCCAGGGGGCGGCTGAAGCTTTCTTT
large	TRBJ2-5	-	TRBV11-3	CASSLAGDQETQYF	TGTGCCAGCAGCTTGGCAGGGGACCAAGAGACCCAGTACTTC
few	TRBJ2-5	TRBD2	TRBV6-8	CASSYPVTSGQETQYF	TGTGCCAGCAGTTATCCCGTAACTAGCGGCCAAGAGACCCAGTACTTC
-	TRBJ2-7	TRBD1	TRBV28	CASSTPGTGGYEQYF	TGTGCCAGCAGCACCCCCGGGACAGGGGGCTACGAGCAGTACTTC
-	TRBJ2-1	-	TRBV4-1	CASSPYGRYNEQFF	TGCGCCAGCAGCCCCTACGGGCGGTACAATGAGCAGTTCTTC
-	TRBJ2-1	TRBD1	TRBV19	CASSITGEITYNEQFF	TGTGCCAGTAGTATCACAGGGGAAATAACCTACAATGAGCAGTTCTTC
-	TRBJ1-2	-	TRBV19	CASSIGSGSYGYTF	TGTGCCAGTAGTATTGGGTCAGGGTCCTATGGCTACACCTTC
once	TRBJ2-7	-	TRBV12-5	CASGLVIGQQYEQYF	TGTGCTAGTGGTTTGGTAATAGGACAGCAGTACGAGCAGTACTTC
-	TRBJ2-7	-	TRBV18	CASSPTTVRDEQYF	TGTGCCAGCTCACCGACAACCGTGAGGGACGAGCAGTACTTC
medium-sized	TRBJ2-5	TRBD2	TRBV9	CASSVQGLAWQTQYF	TGTGCCAGCAGCGTCCAAGGACTAGCTTGGCAGACCCAGTACTTC
-	TRBJ2-1	-	TRBV25-1	CASSGGGRDEQFF	TGTGCCAGCAGTGGTGGGGGAAGGGATGAGCAGTTCTTC
-	TRBJ2-3	-	TRBV10-2	CASSDEGMDTQYF	TGCGCCAGCAGTGATGAGGGCATGGATACGCAGTATTTT
many	TRBJ2-1	-	TRBV11-3	CASSFFVRTRDWEQFF	TGTGCCAGCAGCTTTTTTGTGCGAACTCGTGATTGGGAGCAGTTCTTC
-	TRBJ1-2	TRBD1	TRBV6-8	CASSRPGTGKGYGYTF	TGTGCCAGCAGCCGTCCCGGGACAGGCAAGGGCTATGGCTACACCTTC
-	TRBJ1-3	-	TRBV15	CATSRVRGSGNTIYF	TGTGCCACCAGCAGAGTGAGGGGCTCTGGAAACACCATATATTTT
many	TRBJ1-2	-	TRBV11-3	CASSLGSTEASLYGYTF	TGTGCCAGCAGCTTGGGCTCGACAGAGGCCTCCTTGTATGGCTACACCTTC
-	TRBJ2-1	-	TRBV28	CASTSGTTWSVFNEQFF	TGTGCCAGCACTTCGGGCACCACGTGGTCAGTTTTCAATGAGCAGTTCTTC
few	TRBJ2-6	-	TRBV28	CASSLNLGSGANVLTF	TGTGCCAGCAGTTTGAATCTAGGGTCGGGGGCCAACGTCCTGACTTTC
-	TRBJ2-7	TRBD2	TRBV6-8	CASSYVAERGVWGFEQYF	TGTGCCAGCAGTTACGTTGCGGAGCGGGGGGTTTGGGGCTTCGAGCAGTACTTC
-	TRBJ1-5	-	TRBV19	CASSSNRVDQPQHF	TGTGCCAGTAGTAGTAACAGGGTTGATCAGCCCCAGCATTTT
-	TRBJ1-2	-	TRBV29-1	CSVEDWTANYGYTF	TGCAGCGTTGAAGATTGGACCGCTAACTATGGCTACACCTTC
-	TRBJ2-2	-	TRBV29-1	CSVELGERDTGELFF	TGCAGCGTTGAACTCGGGGAGAGGGACACCGGGGAGCTGTTTTTT
-	TRBJ2-3	-	TRBV11-3	CASSLEVSSTDTQYF	TGTGCCAGCAGCTTAGAGGTTTCTAGCACAGATACGCAGTATTTT
-	TRBJ1-2	TRBD1	TRBV18	CASSPGTANYGYTF	TGTGCCAGCTCACCCGGGACAGCTAACTATGGCTACACCTTC
-	TRBJ2-7	-	TRBV19	CASSMPGAVTYEQYF	TGTGCCAGTAGTATGCCAGGGGCGGTGACCTACGAGCAGTACTTC
few	TRBJ2-2	-	TRBV18	CASSPVKNTGELFF	TGTGCCAGCTCACCGGTTAAGAACACCGGGGAGCTGTTTTTT
few	TRBJ1-3	-	TRBV7-4	CASSLGQEGTIYF	TGTGCCAGCAGCTTAGGACAGGAGGGCACCATATATTTT
few	TRBJ2-1	-	TRBV10-3	CAISESGNSGNPGYNEQFF	TGTGCCATCAGTGAGTCGGGAAATAGCGGAAACCCGGGATACAATGAGCAGTTCTTC
-	TRBJ2-2	-	TRBV11-3	CASSQAGAGANTGELFF	TGTGCCAGCAGCCAGGCAGGGGCAGGGGCGAACACCGGGGAGCTGTTTTTT
few	TRBJ2-7	-	TRBV11-3	CASSFHRDSLGYEQYF	TGTGCCAGCAGTTTCCACCGGGACTCCCTCGGTTACGAGCAGTACTTC
few	TRBJ2-7	TRBD1	TRBV6-8	CASSPGQGAYEQYF	TGTGCCAGCAGTCCCGGACAGGGGGCCTACGAGCAGTACTTC
few	TRBJ2-7	TRBD2	TRBV28	CASSTTSGSLEQYF	TGTGCCAGCAGTACGACTAGCGGGAGCCTCGAGCAGTACTTC
few	TRBJ1-1	-	TRBV28	CASSFYRVGTEAFF	TGTGCCAGCAGTTTCTACAGGGTAGGCACTGAAGCTTTCTTT
many	TRBJ2-1	-	TRBV11-3	CASSLDHGGTSSYNEQFF	TGTGCCAGCAGCTTAGATCATGGCGGGACGTCCTCCTACAATGAGCAGTTCTTC
-	TRBJ1-4	TRBD1	TRBV10-2	CASSEGQGNEKLFF	TGCGCCAGCAGTGAAGGACAGGGAAACGAAAAACTGTTTTTT
few	TRBJ2-1	TRBD1	TRBV29-1	CSVRQGGYNEQFF	TGCAGCGTCCGACAGGGGGGGTACAATGAGCAGTTCTTC
few	TRBJ2-7	-	TRBV6-8	CASNAPPYEQYF	TGTGCCAGCAACGCCCCCCCCTACGAGCAGTACTTC
-	TRBJ2-5	TRBD1	TRBV5-1	CASSPNGQAIPEAQYF	TGCGCCAGCAGCCCGAACGGACAGGCAATCCCTGAGGCCCAGTACTTC
-	TRBJ2-4	-	TRBV10-3	CAISESQGNIQYF	TGTGCCATCAGTGAGTCCCAAGGAAACATTCAGTACTTC
-	TRBJ2-4	-	TRBV19	CASSIARAKNIQYF	TGTGCCAGTAGTATCGCACGCGCCAAAAACATTCAGTACTTC
-	TRBJ2-1	TRBD2	TRBV28	CASIQPGLAGGHEQFF	TGTGCCAGCATTCAACCGGGACTAGCGGGAGGACACGAGCAGTTCTTC